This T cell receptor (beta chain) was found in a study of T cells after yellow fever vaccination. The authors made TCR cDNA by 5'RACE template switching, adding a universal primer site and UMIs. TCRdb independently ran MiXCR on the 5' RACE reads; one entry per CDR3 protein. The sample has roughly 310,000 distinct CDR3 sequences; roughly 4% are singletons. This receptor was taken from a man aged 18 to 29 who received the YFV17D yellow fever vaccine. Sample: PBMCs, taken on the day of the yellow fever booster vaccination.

The CDR3 bases are TGCGCCAGCGGTGCGGGGAACACCGGGGAGCTGTTTTTT. Protein product: CASGAGNTGELFF. This chain uses TRBV5-1 with TRBJ2-2; D might be TRBD2 (5 bases). Germline CDR1 reads SGHRS; CDR2 reads YFSETQ. V gave up 7 bases and J gave up 1 base, with 8 bases separating them. This CDR3 is 13 amino acids long.